This T cell receptor beta chain was documented in a study of T-cell memory formation after mild COVID-19. Notes on the study in general: Nothing showed for sure that second-wave clones peaking on day 37 were SARS-CoV-2 specific. Clones that contracted from day 15 to 85 had balanced CD4/CD8; later expanders were CD4+ biased.

TCRdb ran MiXCR on the 5' RACE reads and lists one entry per CDR3 protein. Of 150,000 to 200,000 distinct CDR3 sequences in the sample, under 20% were seen once. The CDR3 is 15 amino acids. Looked up from germline, CDR1 is LGHDT and CDR2 is YNNKEL (reference sequence). The V end lost 1 base, the J end lost 5 bases, and 9 bases lay between the germline ends. A word on this clonotype: Its antigen remains unknown.

This clonotype was sampled from a young man who had mild COVID-19 (a few samples of this study predate the infection). Cell type and time point are not known. The chain joins TRBV3-1 to TRBJ1-6; a weak D match, TRBD1 (5 bases). The sample taken for sequencing was PBMCs or a T cell subset sorted from them (not recorded which). The CDR3 nucleotides are TGTGCCAGCAGCCAAGGAGGACACCATAATTCACCCCTCCACTTT. Translated: CASSQGGHHNSPLHF.